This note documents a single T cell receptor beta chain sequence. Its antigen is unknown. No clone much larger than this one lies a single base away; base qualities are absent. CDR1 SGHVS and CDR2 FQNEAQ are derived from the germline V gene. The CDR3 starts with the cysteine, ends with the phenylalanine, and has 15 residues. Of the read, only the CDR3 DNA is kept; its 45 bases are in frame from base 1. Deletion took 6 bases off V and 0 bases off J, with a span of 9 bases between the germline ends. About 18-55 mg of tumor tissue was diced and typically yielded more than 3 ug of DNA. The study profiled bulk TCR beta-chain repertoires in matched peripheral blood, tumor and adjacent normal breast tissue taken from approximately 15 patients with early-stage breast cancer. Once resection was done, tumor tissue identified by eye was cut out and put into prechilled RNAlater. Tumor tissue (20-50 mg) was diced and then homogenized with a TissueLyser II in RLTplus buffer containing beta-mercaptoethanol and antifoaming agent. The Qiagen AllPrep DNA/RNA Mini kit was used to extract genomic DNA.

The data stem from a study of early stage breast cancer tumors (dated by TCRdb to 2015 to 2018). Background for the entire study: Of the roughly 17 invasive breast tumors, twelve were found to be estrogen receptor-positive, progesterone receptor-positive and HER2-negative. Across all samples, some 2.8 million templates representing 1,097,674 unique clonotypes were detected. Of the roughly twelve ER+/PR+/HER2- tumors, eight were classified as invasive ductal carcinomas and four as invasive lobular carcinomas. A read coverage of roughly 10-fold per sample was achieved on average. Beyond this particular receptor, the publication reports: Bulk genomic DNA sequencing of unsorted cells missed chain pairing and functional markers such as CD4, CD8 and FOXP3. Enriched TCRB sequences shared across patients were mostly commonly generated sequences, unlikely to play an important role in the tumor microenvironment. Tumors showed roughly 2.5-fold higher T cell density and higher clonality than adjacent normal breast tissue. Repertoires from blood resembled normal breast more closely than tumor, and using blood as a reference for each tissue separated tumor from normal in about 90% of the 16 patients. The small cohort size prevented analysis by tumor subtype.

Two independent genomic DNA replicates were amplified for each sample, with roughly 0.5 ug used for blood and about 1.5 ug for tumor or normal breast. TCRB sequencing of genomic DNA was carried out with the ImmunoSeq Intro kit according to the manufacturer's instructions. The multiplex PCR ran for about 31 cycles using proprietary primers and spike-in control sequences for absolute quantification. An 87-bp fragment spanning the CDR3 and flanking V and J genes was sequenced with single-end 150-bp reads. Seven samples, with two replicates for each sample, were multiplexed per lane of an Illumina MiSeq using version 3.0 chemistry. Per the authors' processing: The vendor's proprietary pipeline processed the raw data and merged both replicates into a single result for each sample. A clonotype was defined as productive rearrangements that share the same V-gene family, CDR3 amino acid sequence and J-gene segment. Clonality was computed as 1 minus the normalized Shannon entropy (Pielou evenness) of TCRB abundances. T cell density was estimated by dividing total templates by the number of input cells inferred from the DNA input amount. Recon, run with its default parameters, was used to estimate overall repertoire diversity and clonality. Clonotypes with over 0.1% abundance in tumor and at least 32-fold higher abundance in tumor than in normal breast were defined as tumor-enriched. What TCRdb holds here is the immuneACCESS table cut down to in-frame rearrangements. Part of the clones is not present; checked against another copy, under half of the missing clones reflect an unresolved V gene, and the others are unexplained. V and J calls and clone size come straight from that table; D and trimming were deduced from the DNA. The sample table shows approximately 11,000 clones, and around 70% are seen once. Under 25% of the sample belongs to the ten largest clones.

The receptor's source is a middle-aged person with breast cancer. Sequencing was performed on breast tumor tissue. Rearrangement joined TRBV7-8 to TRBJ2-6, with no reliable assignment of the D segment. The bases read TGTGCCAGCAGTCGGCCCGCCTCTGGGGCCAACGTCCTGACTTTC. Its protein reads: CASSRPASGANVLTF.